These T cell receptor beta chains were read from a single sample in a study of identical twins. TCRdb analysed the 5' RACE reads with MiXCR anew, one entry per CDR3 protein. Of about 1.7 million distinct CDR3 sequences listed, under 35% are singletons. Sequencing was carried out using cord blood. The receptors were sampled from a newborn girl in good health. Both conserved end residues are part of each CDR3. The order of the fields is J gene, V gene, CDR3 protein.

>TRBJ2-1|TRBV2
CASSEAPLGGVNEQFF
>TRBJ1-2|TRBV7-9
CASSLAVGPCRQGGYTF
>TRBJ2-6|TRBV27
CASSSPQIGPSGANVLTF
>TRBJ2-5|TRBV19
CASSIQGRETQYF
>TRBJ2-7|TRBV27
CASSLSGSLYEQYF
>TRBJ1-1|TRBV7-8
CASSLAPRGRRNTEAFF
>TRBJ2-7|TRBV27
CASSSLGTGANEQYF
>TRBJ1-2|TRBV4-2
CASSQERDRGGYTF
>TRBJ2-7|TRBV2
CASRPPGLAGFYEQYF
>TRBJ2-2|TRBV28
CASSLLAGTGNTGELFF